The clone carrying this TCR beta chain was seen only a few times. The data were obtained in a study of control samples from healthy donors and cancer patients. This CDR3 is built from 16 residues. The ends were cut back, 7 bases at V and 7 bases at J, with 25 bases in the middle. The germline gives CDR1 ENHRY, CDR2 SYGVKD. Produced via immunoSEQ multiplex PCR; TCRdb's table is partial and in-frame only. This sample has 110,000 or so clones, with approximately 90% found just once. This TCR came from a man younger than 45 in good health. The V gene is TRBV10-3, the J gene TRBJ1-2; D might be TRBD1 (6 bases). The sequenced sample was blood. CDR3 in amino acids: CAITPSGGSGEIGYTF. The CDR3 DNA sequence: TGTGCCATCACCCCGTCCGGGGGGTCAGGGGAAATTGGCTACACCTTC.